The rows below give T cell receptor beta chains drawn from one sample of a study of T cell changes during pregnancy in multiple sclerosis. TCRdb keeps only in-frame clones here, not all; method: immunoSEQ multiplex PCR. Here the sample spans 55,000 to 65,000 clones, 93% being singletons. The sample here was peripheral blood, taken after pregnancy. These receptors were taken from a female donor with multiple sclerosis, enrolled in a pregnancy study. Both conserved end residues are part of each CDR3. D genes are given only for firm matches. A clone size is listed for some rows: how often the clone was seen (once, few, many), or a class if it is expanded.

v_call: TRBV11-2
cdr3_length: 15
d_call: -
clone_size: -
j_call: TRBJ2-3
cdr3_nt: TGTGCCAGCAGCTTGACAGATGAGAGCACAGATACGCAGTATTTT
cdr3_aa: CASSLTDESTDTQYF

v_call: TRBV2
cdr3_length: 15
d_call: TRBD2
clone_size: once
j_call: TRBJ2-3
cdr3_nt: TGTGCCAGCAGTGAAGTTAGCGGGAGAGTTGATACGCAGTATTTT
cdr3_aa: CASSEVSGRVDTQYF

v_call: TRBV6-5
cdr3_length: 13
d_call: -
clone_size: -
j_call: TRBJ1-4
cdr3_nt: TGTGCCAGCAGTTACGTCAGAAATGAAAAACTGTTTTTT
cdr3_aa: CASSYVRNEKLFF

v_call: TRBV29-1
cdr3_length: 15
d_call: TRBD2
clone_size: -
j_call: TRBJ2-3
cdr3_nt: TGCAGCACCTTCCTAATAGCGGGAGGGCCGGATACGCAGTATTTT
cdr3_aa: CSTFLIAGGPDTQYF

v_call: TRBV11-2
cdr3_length: 16
d_call: TRBD2
clone_size: -
j_call: TRBJ2-1
cdr3_nt: TGTGCCAGCAGCCTCGAACGGACTAGCGGGAGAAATGAGCAGTTCTTC
cdr3_aa: CASSLERTSGRNEQFF

v_call: TRBV18
cdr3_length: 15
d_call: TRBD2
clone_size: -
j_call: TRBJ2-1
cdr3_nt: TGTGCCAGCTCACCTTTAGCGGGAAACTACAATGAGCAGTTCTTC
cdr3_aa: CASSPLAGNYNEQFF

v_call: TRBV18
cdr3_length: 15
d_call: TRBD2
clone_size: -
j_call: TRBJ2-3
cdr3_nt: TGTGCCAGCTCACGTGAACTAGCGGGAGGAGATGCGCAGTATTTT
cdr3_aa: CASSRELAGGDAQYF

v_call: TRBV5-1
cdr3_length: 15
d_call: TRBD2
clone_size: -
j_call: TRBJ2-1
cdr3_nt: TGCGCCAGCAGCCTTACCGGGACTACTTTCGATGAGCAGTTCTTC
cdr3_aa: CASSLTGTTFDEQFF

v_call: TRBV4-1
cdr3_length: 16
d_call: -
clone_size: -
j_call: TRBJ2-1
cdr3_nt: TGCGCCAGCAGTCCTGAGGCCGGAGACCGCTACAATGAGCAGTTCTTC
cdr3_aa: CASSPEAGDRYNEQFF

v_call: TRBV7-2
cdr3_length: 18
d_call: TRBD2
clone_size: -
j_call: TRBJ2-1
cdr3_nt: TGTGCCAGCAGCTTTCGGAGGACGGGAGGGCCGGGGGGGAATGAGCAGTTCTTC
cdr3_aa: CASSFRRTGGPGGNEQFF

v_call: TRBV4-3
cdr3_length: 15
d_call: -
clone_size: -
j_call: TRBJ2-5
cdr3_nt: TGCGCCAGCAGCCAAGGTGGTAGCGGTGACGAGACCCAGTACTTC
cdr3_aa: CASSQGGSGDETQYF

v_call: TRBV27
cdr3_length: 15
d_call: TRBD1
clone_size: once
j_call: TRBJ1-1
cdr3_nt: TGTGCCAGCAGTTTAGCCAGGGGGCCGAACACTGAAGCTTTCTTT
cdr3_aa: CASSLARGPNTEAFF

v_call: TRBV6-6
cdr3_length: 14
d_call: -
clone_size: -
j_call: TRBJ2-7
cdr3_nt: TGTGCCAGCAGTTCTTCCGGGGGATCCTACGAGCAGTACTTC
cdr3_aa: CASSSSGGSYEQYF

v_call: TRBV29-1
cdr3_length: 13
d_call: TRBD1
clone_size: -
j_call: TRBJ2-2
cdr3_nt: TGCAGCGTTGAGGGACAGTTAACCGGGGAGCTGTTTTTT
cdr3_aa: CSVEGQLTGELFF

v_call: TRBV29-1
cdr3_length: 13
d_call: -
clone_size: -
j_call: TRBJ1-2
cdr3_nt: TGCAGCGTTGAAGGAACAGGGTCGTACGGCTACACCTTC
cdr3_aa: CSVEGTGSYGYTF

v_call: TRBV20-1
cdr3_length: 10
d_call: -
clone_size: -
j_call: TRBJ1-1
cdr3_nt: TGCAGTGCTGCCGACAGTGAAGCTTTCTTT
cdr3_aa: CSAADSEAFF

v_call: TRBV2
cdr3_length: 16
d_call: -
clone_size: -
j_call: TRBJ2-4
cdr3_nt: TGTGCCAGCAGAGACCTTGGGGACTGGGGCAAAAACATTCAGTACTTC
cdr3_aa: CASRDLGDWGKNIQYF

v_call: TRBV7-2
cdr3_length: 16
d_call: -
clone_size: -
j_call: TRBJ2-5
cdr3_nt: TGTGCCAGCAGCCTCACCTGGGGGCTAACGGGGGAGACCCAGTACTTC
cdr3_aa: CASSLTWGLTGETQYF

v_call: TRBV7-2
cdr3_length: 20
d_call: TRBD2
clone_size: -
j_call: TRBJ2-7
cdr3_nt: TGTGCCAGCAGCTTAGCCCTTGGGACTAGCGGCCCTAACAGGCAGGTCGAGCAGTACTTC
cdr3_aa: CASSLALGTSGPNRQVEQYF

v_call: TRBV7-2
cdr3_length: 15
d_call: -
clone_size: -
j_call: TRBJ2-1
cdr3_nt: TGTGCCAGCAGCTCTTATGGGAGTCGGGCCAATGAGCAGTTCTTC
cdr3_aa: CASSSYGSRANEQFF

v_call: TRBV28
cdr3_length: 13
d_call: -
clone_size: once
j_call: TRBJ2-7
cdr3_nt: TGTGCCAGCAGTCCACCCTCCCGCGATGAGCAGTACTTC
cdr3_aa: CASSPPSRDEQYF

v_call: TRBV28
cdr3_length: 16
d_call: -
clone_size: -
j_call: TRBJ1-5
cdr3_nt: TGTGCCAGCACACCGGGGATAGGCAGTAGCAATCAGCCCCAGCATTTT
cdr3_aa: CASTPGIGSSNQPQHF

v_call: TRBV6-4
cdr3_length: 16
d_call: TRBD2
clone_size: -
j_call: TRBJ2-1
cdr3_nt: TGTGCCAGCAGTGGAGATAGCGGGGTCTCCTACAATGAGCAGTTCTTC
cdr3_aa: CASSGDSGVSYNEQFF

v_call: TRBV2
cdr3_length: 14
d_call: TRBD1
clone_size: -
j_call: TRBJ2-7
cdr3_nt: TGTGCCAGCAGTTACCGGGACAGAGTGTACGAGCAGTACTTC
cdr3_aa: CASSYRDRVYEQYF

v_call: TRBV7-9
cdr3_length: 15
d_call: TRBD1
clone_size: -
j_call: TRBJ1-4
cdr3_nt: TGTGCCAGCAGCTTTACAGGGGGAGGGAATGAAAAACTGTTTTTT
cdr3_aa: CASSFTGGGNEKLFF

v_call: TRBV27
cdr3_length: 13
d_call: TRBD1
clone_size: -
j_call: TRBJ1-2
cdr3_nt: TGTGCCAGCAGTACGGACAGGGAGTATGGCTACACCTTC
cdr3_aa: CASSTDREYGYTF

v_call: TRBV2
cdr3_length: 13
d_call: TRBD1
clone_size: -
j_call: TRBJ2-1
cdr3_nt: TGTGCCAGCAGGTATTGGACAGGGAATGAGCAGTTCTTC
cdr3_aa: CASRYWTGNEQFF

v_call: TRBV2
cdr3_length: 16
d_call: TRBD2
clone_size: -
j_call: TRBJ2-3
cdr3_nt: TGTGCCAGCAGAGCGACTAGCGGGAGGGTGTCAGATACGCAGTATTTT
cdr3_aa: CASRATSGRVSDTQYF

v_call: TRBV15
cdr3_length: 18
d_call: TRBD1
clone_size: once
j_call: TRBJ1-4
cdr3_nt: TGTGCCACCAGCAGAGGCACAGGGGGCGAAATCTTTTGGGAAAAACTGTTTTTT
cdr3_aa: CATSRGTGGEIFWEKLFF

v_call: TRBV19
cdr3_length: 11
d_call: -
clone_size: -
j_call: TRBJ1-1
cdr3_nt: TGTGCCAGTAGTTTGGCAACTGAAGCTTTCTTT
cdr3_aa: CASSLATEAFF

v_call: TRBV9
cdr3_length: 15
d_call: -
clone_size: -
j_call: TRBJ2-7
cdr3_nt: TGTGCCAGCAGCTCTGGGGACACAAACTCCTACGAGCAGTACTTC
cdr3_aa: CASSSGDTNSYEQYF

v_call: TRBV2
cdr3_length: 14
d_call: TRBD2
clone_size: -
j_call: TRBJ2-2
cdr3_nt: TGTGCCAGCACTACGGGAGGGCGGACCGGGGAGCTGTTTTTT
cdr3_aa: CASTTGGRTGELFF

v_call: TRBV9
cdr3_length: 15
d_call: TRBD2
clone_size: -
j_call: TRBJ2-3
cdr3_nt: TGTGCCAGCAGCCCACTAGCGGGAGTTACAGATACGCAGTATTTT
cdr3_aa: CASSPLAGVTDTQYF

v_call: TRBV4-3
cdr3_length: 17
d_call: TRBD2
clone_size: -
j_call: TRBJ2-1
cdr3_nt: TGCGCCAGCAGCCAAGATCTCGAACTAGCGGCCTACAATGAGCAGTTCTTC
cdr3_aa: CASSQDLELAAYNEQFF

v_call: TRBV19
cdr3_length: 11
d_call: TRBD1
clone_size: -
j_call: TRBJ2-7
cdr3_nt: TGTGCCAGTGGACAGGGACTCGAGCAGTACTTC
cdr3_aa: CASGQGLEQYF

v_call: TRBV5-1
cdr3_length: 15
d_call: TRBD1
clone_size: once
j_call: TRBJ2-5
cdr3_nt: TGCGCCAGCAGCCTGGGACAGATCCTTCGGGAGACCCAGTACTTC
cdr3_aa: CASSLGQILRETQYF